Listed below are T cell receptor beta chains from one sample, sequenced in a study of T cells in Graves' hyperthyroidism and ophthalmopathy. TCRdb reprocessed the multiplex PCR reads via MiXCR and lists one record per CDR3 protein. The sample includes 500,000 to 800,000 distinct CDR3 sequences, about 15% of them seen just once. The sample taken for sequencing was blood. These receptors were taken from a woman in her forties or fifties with Graves' ophthalmopathy. CDR3s include the opening cysteine and the closing phenylalanine or tryptophan. A D gene is named only where the DNA matches it firmly. The listing skips clone size in some rows; elsewhere it reads once, few, many or a size class.

d_gene	v_gene	abundance	j_gene	CDR3nt	CDR3aa
-	TRBV3-2	many	TRBJ2-1	TGTGCCAGCAGCCAAGATCCGGCTTATCGGGGGCGGCGCGATGAGCAGTTCTTC	CASSQDPAYRGRRDEQFF
-	TRBV29-1	many	TRBJ1-1	TGCAGCGCCTCGGGGGGGGGCACTGAAGCTTTCTTT	CSASGGGTEAFF
TRBD1	TRBV28	many	TRBJ2-7	TGTGCCAGCAGTTTATTGGACAGGGGGCCCTACGAGCAGTACTTC	CASSLLDRGPYEQYF
TRBD1	TRBV4-1	-	TRBJ2-2	TGCGCCAGCAGCCAAGTCCCGTACGGGACAGGCTACGCGAACACCGGGGAGCTGTTTTTT	CASSQVPYGTGYANTGELFF
TRBD1	TRBV19	-	TRBJ1-4	TGTGCCAGTACCTCAAGGGACAGAGGTGAAAAACTGTTTTTT	CASTSRDRGEKLFF
TRBD2	TRBV3-1	-	TRBJ2-3	TGTGCCAGCAGCCAATTAGGACTAGCGGGAGGGCCTACGGATACGCAGTATTTT	CASSQLGLAGGPTDTQYF
TRBD2	TRBV4-2	many	TRBJ2-1	TGTGCCAGCAGCCAGCTGCCAGCGGGAGGGCCTTATGAGCAGTTCTTC	CASSQLPAGGPYEQFF
TRBD2	TRBV20-1	-	TRBJ2-1	TGCAGTGCTAGAGACTCCGGGACTAGGGTGCAGTTCTTC	CSARDSGTRVQFF
TRBD2	TRBV27	few	TRBJ2-1	TGTGCCTGCAGTTTATACCGACTAGCGGGAGGGGATGAGCAGTTCTTC	CACSLYRLAGGDEQFF
-	TRBV7-2	many	TRBJ2-7	TGTGCCAGCAGCTCTCAGGGACAATACGAGCAGTACTTC	CASSSQGQYEQYF
-	TRBV6-1	few	TRBJ1-4	TGTGCCAGCACCATAGGGACGGACGAAAAACTGTTTTTT	CASTIGTDEKLFF
-	TRBV28	many	TRBJ1-3	TGTGCCAGCAATGAGGACGGCGACTCTGGAAACACCATATATTTT	CASNEDGDSGNTIYF
-	TRBV6-2/TRBV6-3	few	TRBJ2-6	TGTGCCAGCAGTTACGAAAGGGGCTCTGGGGCCAACGTCCTGACTTTC	CASSYERGSGANVLTF